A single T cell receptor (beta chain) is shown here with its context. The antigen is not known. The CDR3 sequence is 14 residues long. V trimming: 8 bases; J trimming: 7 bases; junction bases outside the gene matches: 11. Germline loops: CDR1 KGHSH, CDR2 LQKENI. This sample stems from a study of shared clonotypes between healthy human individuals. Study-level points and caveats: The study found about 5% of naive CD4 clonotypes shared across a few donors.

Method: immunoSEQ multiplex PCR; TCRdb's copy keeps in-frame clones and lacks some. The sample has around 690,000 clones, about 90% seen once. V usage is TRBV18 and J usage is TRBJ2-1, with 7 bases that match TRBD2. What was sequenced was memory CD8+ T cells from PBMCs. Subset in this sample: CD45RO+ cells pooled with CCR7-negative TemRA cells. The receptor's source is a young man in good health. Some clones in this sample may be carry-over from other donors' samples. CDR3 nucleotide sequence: TGTGCCAGCCAGGAGGCGGGAGAGGAGAATGAGCAGTTCTTC. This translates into CASQEAGEENEQFF.